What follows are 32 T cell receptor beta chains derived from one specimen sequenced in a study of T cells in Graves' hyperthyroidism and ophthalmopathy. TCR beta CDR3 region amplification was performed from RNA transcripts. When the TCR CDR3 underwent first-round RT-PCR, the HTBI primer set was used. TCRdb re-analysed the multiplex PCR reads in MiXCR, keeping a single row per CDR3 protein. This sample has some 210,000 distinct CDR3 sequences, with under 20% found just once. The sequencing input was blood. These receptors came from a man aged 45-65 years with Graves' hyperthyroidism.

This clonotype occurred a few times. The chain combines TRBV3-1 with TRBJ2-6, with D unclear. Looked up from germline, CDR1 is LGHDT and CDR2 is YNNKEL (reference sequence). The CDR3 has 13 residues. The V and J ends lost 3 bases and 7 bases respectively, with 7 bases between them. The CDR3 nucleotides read TGTGCCAGCAGCCATGGAGAAGCCAACGTCCTGACTTTC. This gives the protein CASSHGEANVLTF.

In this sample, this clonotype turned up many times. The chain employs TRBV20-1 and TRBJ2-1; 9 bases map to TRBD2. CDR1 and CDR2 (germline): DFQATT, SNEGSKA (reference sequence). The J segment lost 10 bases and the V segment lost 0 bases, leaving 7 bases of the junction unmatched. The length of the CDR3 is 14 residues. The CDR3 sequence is CSARDPSGIDEQFF. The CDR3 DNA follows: TGCAGTGCTAGAGATCCTAGCGGGATCGACGAGCAGTTCTTC.

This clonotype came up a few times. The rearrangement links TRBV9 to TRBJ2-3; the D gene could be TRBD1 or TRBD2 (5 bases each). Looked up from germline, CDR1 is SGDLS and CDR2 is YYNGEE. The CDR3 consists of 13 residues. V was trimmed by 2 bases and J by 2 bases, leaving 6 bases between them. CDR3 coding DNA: TGTGCCAGCAGCGTTGGGACCACAGATACGCAGTATTTT. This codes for CASSVGTTDTQYF.

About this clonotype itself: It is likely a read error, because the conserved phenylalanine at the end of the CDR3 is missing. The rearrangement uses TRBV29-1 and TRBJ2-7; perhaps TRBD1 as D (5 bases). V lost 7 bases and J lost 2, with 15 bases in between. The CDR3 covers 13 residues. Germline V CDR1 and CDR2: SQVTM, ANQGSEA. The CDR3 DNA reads TGCAGCGCCAGTGGCAGGGCAACCTACGAGCAGTACCTC. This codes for CSASGRATYEQYL.

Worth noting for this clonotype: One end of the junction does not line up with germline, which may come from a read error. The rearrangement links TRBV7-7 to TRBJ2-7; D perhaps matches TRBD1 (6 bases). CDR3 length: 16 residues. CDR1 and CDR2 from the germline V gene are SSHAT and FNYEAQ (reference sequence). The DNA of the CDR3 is TGTGCTAGCAGTTACCACGCCGGTACAGGGTCCTACGAGCAGTACTTC. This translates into CASSYHAGTGSYEQYF.

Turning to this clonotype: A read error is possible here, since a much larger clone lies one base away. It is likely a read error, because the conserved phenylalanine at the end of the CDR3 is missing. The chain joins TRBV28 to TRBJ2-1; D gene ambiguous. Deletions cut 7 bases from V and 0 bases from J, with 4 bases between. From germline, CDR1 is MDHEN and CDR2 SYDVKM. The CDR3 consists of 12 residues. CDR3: CASKPSYNEQFL. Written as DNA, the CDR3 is TGTGCCAGCAAGCCCTCCTACAATGAGCAGTTCCTC.

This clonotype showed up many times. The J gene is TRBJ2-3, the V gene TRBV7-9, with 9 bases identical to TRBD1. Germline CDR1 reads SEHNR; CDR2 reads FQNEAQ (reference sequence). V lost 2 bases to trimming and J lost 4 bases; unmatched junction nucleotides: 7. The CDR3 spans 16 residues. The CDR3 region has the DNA TGTGCCAGCAGCTTATATGGGACAGGGATCGCAGATACGCAGTATTTT. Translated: CASSLYGTGIADTQYF.

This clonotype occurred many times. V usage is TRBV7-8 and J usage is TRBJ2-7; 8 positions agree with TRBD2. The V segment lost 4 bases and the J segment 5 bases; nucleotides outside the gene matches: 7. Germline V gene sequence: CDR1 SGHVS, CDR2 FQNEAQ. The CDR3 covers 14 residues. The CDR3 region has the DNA TGTGCCAGCAGCTCCGGGACTAGTAAGGACGAGCAGTACTTC. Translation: CASSSGTSKDEQYF.

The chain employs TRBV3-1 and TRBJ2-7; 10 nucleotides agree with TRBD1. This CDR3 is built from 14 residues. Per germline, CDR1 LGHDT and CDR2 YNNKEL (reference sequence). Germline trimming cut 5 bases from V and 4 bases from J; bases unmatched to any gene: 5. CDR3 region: CASSYGQGGYEQYF. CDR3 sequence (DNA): TGTGCCAGCAGCTACGGACAGGGGGGATACGAGCAGTACTTC.

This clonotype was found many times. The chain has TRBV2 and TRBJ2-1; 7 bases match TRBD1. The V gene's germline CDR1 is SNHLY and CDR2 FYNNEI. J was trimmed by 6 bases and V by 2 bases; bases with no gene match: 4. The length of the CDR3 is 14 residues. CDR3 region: CASSERTGINEQFF. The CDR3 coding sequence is TGTGCCAGCAGTGAAAGGACAGGCATCAATGAGCAGTTCTTC.

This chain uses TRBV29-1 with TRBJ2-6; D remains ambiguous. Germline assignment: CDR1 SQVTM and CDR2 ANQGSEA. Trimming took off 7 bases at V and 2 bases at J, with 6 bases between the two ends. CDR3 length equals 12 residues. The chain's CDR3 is CSALTGANVLTF. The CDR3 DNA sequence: TGCAGCGCCCTTACTGGGGCCAACGTCCTGACTTTC.

CDR3 loop: CASRKAGDSYEQYF. The DNA for the CDR3 is TGTGCCAGCAGAAAAGCGGGCGACTCCTACGAGCAGTACTTC. The chain links TRBV28 to TRBJ2-7, with D tentatively TRBD2 (6 bases). The CDR3 extends over 14 amino acids. The V and J ends lost 6 bases and 0 bases respectively, with 12 bases between them. Germline CDR1 reads MDHEN; CDR2 reads SYDVKM. Looking up the rest from reference TRBV28 and TRBJ2-7 gives the full variable domain: DVKVTQSSRYLVKRTGEKVFLECVQDMDHENMFWYRQDPGLGLRLIYFSYDVKMKEKGDIPEGYSVSREKKERFSLILESASTNQTSMYLCASRKAGDSYEQYFGPGTRLTVT.

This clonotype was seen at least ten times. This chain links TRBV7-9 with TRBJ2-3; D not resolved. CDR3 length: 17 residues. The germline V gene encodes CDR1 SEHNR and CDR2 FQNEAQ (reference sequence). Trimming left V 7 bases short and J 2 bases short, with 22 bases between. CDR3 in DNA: TGTGCCAGCACCCCTATAATTATGGCGGCTCACACAGATACGCAGTATTTT. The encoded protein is CASTPIIMAAHTDTQYF.

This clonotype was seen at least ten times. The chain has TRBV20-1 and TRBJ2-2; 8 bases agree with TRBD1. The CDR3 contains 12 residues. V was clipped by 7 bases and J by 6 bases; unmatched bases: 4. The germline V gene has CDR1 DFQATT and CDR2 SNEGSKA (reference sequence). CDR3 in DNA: TGCAGTGTAACGACAGGGGCCGGGGAGCTGTTTTTT. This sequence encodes CSVTTGAGELFF.

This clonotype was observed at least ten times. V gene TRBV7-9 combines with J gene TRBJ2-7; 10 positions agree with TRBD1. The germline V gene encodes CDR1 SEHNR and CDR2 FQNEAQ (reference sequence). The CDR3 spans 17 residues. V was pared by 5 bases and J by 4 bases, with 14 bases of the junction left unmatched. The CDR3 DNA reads TGTGCCAGCAGCGGCGACACACCGGGACAGGGGACGTACGAGCAGTACTTC. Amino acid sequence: CASSGDTPGQGTYEQYF.

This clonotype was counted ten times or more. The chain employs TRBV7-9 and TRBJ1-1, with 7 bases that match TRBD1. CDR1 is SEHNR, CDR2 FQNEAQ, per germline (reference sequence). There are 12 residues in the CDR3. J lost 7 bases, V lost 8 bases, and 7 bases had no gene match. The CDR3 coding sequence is TGTGCCAGCGGGGGACAGCGATATGAAGCTTTCTTT. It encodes CASGGQRYEAFF.

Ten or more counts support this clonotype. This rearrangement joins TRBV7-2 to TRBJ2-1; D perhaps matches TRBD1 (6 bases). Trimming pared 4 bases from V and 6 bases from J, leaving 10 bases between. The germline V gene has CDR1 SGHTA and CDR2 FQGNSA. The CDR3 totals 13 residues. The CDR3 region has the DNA TGTGCCAGCAGCTGGCAACAGGGCAATGAGCAGTTCTTC. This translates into CASSWQQGNEQFF. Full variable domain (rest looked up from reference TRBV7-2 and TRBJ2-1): GAGVSQSPSNKVTEKGKDVELRCDPISGHTALYWYRQSLGQGLEFLIYFQGNSAPDKSGLPSDRFSAERTGGSVSTLTIQRTQQEDSAVYLCASSWQQGNEQFFGPGTRLTVL.

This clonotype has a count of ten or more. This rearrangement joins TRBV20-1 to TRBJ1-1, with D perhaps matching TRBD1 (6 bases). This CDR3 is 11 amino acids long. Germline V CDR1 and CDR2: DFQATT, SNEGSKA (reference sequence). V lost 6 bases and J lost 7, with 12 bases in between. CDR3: CSASGGGEAFF. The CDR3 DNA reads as TGCAGTGCCTCCGGGGGCGGTGAAGCTTTCTTT.

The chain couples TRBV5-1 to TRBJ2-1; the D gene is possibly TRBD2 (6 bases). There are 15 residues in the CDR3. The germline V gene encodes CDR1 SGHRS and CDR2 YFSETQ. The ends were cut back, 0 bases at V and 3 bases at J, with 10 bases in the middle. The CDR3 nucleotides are TGCGCCAGCAGCTTGGGACTAGGAGGCTACAATGAGCAGTTCTTC. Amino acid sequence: CASSLGLGGYNEQFF.

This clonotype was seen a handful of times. The CDR3 sequence is CASRTFEPGSTGELFF. CDR3 nucleotides: TGTGCCAGTAGAACTTTTGAGCCCGGTTCGACCGGGGAGCTGTTTTTT. V usage is TRBV19 and J usage is TRBJ2-2, with D uncertain. The CDR3 loop spans 16 amino acids. Germline loops: CDR1 LNHDA, CDR2 SQIVND (reference sequence). V lost 6 bases, J lost 5 bases, and 19 bases lay in between. The full variable domain, completed using reference TRBV19 and TRBJ2-2, is DGGITQSPKYLFRKEGQNVTLSCEQNLNHDAMYWYRQDPGQGLRLIYYSQIVNDFQKGDIAEGYSVSREKKESFPLTVTSAQKNPTAFYLCASRTFEPGSTGELFFGEGSRLTVL.

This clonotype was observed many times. The CDR3 loop is CSASPPLGAGELFF. The CDR3 DNA reads as TGCAGTGCTAGCCCACCGCTGGGGGCCGGGGAGCTGTTTTTT. The chain uses TRBV20-1 and TRBJ2-2, with D possibly being TRBD1 or TRBD2 (5 bases each). This CDR3 is built from 14 residues. Germline V gene lookup returns CDR1 DFQATT and CDR2 SNEGSKA (reference sequence). Trimming removed 3 bases from V and 6 bases from J, with 14 bases in between.

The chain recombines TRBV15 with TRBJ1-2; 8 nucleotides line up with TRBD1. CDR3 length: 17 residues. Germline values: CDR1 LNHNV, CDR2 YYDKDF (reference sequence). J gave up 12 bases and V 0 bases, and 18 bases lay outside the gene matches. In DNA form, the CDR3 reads TGTGCCACCAGCAGAGATACCGCCCCAGGGGGCGCCTCCGGCCACACCTTC. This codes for CATSRDTAPGGASGHTF.

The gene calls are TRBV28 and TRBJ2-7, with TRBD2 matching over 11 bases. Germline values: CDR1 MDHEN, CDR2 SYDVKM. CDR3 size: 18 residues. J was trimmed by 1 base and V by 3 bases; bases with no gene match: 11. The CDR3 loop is CASSLGLAGGRDSYEQYF. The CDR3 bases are TGTGCCAGCAGTTTGGGTCTAGCGGGAGGTCGCGATTCCTACGAGCAGTACTTC.

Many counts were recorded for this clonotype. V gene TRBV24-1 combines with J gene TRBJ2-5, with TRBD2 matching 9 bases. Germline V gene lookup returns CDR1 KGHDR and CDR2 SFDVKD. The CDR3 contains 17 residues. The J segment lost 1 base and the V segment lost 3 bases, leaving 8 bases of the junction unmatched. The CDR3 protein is CATSDPGTSPLQETQYF. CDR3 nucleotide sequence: TGTGCCACCAGTGATCCCGGGACTAGCCCCCTCCAAGAGACCCAGTACTTC.

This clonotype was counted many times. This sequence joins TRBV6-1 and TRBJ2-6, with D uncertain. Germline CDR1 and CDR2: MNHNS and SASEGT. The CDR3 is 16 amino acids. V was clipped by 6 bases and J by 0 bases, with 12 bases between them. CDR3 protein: CASRPLTHSGANVLTF. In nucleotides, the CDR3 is TGTGCCAGCAGACCTTTGACCCACTCTGGGGCCAACGTCCTGACTTTC.

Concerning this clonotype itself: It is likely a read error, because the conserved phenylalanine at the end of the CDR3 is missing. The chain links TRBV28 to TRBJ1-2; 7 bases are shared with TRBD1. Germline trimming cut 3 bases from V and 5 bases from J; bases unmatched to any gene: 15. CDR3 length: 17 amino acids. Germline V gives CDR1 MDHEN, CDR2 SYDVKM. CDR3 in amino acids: CASSLPQRTGVIYGYTL. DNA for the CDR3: TGTGCCAGCAGTTTGCCTCAAAGGACAGGAGTCATTTATGGCTACACCCTC.

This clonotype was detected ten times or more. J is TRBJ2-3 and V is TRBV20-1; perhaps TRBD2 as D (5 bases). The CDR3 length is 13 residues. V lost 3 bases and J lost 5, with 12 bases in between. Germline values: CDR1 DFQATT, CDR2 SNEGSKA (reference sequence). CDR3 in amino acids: CSARASGVDTQYF. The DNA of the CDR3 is TGCAGTGCTAGGGCCAGCGGCGTAGATACGCAGTATTTT.

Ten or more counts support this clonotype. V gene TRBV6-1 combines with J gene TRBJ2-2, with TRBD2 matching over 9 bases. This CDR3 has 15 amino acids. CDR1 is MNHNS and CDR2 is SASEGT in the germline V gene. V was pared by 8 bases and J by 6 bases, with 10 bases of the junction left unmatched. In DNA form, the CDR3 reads TGTGCCAGCGGAGGGGGAGCGGGAGGACCCGGGGAGCTGTTTTTT. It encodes CASGGGAGGPGELFF.

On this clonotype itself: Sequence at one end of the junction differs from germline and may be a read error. This CDR3 is CASSKDPSWPQHF. As DNA, the CDR3 is TGCGCCAGCAGTAAAGACCCGTCGTGGCCCCAGCATTTT. This chain links TRBV6-1 with TRBJ1-5; no definite D call. The CDR3 length is 13 residues. Germline CDR1 reads MNHNS; CDR2 reads SASEGT.

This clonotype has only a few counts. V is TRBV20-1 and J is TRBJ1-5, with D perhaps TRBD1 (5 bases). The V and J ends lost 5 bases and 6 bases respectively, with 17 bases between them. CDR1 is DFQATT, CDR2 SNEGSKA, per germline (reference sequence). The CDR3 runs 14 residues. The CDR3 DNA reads TGCAGTGCTCGGGACTTCATAGGCGGTCAGCCCCAGCATTTT. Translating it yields CSARDFIGGQPQHF.

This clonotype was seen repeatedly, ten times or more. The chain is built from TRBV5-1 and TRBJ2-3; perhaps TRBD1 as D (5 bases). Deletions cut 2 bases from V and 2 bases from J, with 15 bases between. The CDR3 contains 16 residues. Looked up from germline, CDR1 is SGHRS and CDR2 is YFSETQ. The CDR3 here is CASSFTQVSATDTQYF. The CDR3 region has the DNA TGCGCCAGCAGCTTCACACAGGTTTCGGCCACAGATACGCAGTATTTT.

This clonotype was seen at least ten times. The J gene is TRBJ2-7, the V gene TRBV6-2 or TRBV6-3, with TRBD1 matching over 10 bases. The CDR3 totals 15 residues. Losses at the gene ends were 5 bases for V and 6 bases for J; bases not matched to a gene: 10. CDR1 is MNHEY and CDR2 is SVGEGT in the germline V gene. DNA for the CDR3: TGTGCCAGCAGTCCTTCGGGGGGACAGGGGATCGAGCAGTACTTC. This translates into CASSPSGGQGIEQYF.